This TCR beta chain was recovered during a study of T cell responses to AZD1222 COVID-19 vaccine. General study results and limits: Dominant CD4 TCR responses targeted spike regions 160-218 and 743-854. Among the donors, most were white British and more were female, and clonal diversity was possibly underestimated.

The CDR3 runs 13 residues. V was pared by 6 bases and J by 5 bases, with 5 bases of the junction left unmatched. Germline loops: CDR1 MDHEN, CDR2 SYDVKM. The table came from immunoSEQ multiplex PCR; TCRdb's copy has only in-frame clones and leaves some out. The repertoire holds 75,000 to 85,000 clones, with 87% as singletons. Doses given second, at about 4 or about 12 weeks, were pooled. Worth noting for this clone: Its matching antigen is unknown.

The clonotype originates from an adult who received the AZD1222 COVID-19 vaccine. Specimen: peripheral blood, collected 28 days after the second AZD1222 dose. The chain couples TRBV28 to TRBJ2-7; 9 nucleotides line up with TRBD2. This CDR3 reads CASSGGGADEQYF. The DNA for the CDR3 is TGTGCCAGCAGCGGCGGGGGGGCCGACGAGCAGTACTTC.